This is a list of T cell receptor beta chains from one sample in a study of shared clonotypes between healthy human individuals. Clones were read by immunoSEQ multiplex PCR, and TCRdb kept only the in-frame ones, dropping some. Among over 2,000,000 clones, about 94% were seen once, and the ten largest hold approximately 1.7%. The sequenced material came from naive CD8+ T cells from PBMCs. The receptors derive from a young man in good health. Some clones in this sample may be carry-over from other donors' samples. Each CDR3 is given with its conserved first and last residue. Each record gives: D gene, V gene, J gene, clone size, CDR3 protein, CDR3 DNA. D genes are given only for firm matches. Size is stated for part of the rows, as once, few or many counts, or as a class when the clone is expanded.

>.|TRBV27|TRBJ2-1|.
CASSLSDRSYNEQFF
TGTGCCAGCAGTTTATCGGACCGCTCCTACAATGAGCAGTTCTTC
>.|TRBV7-2|TRBJ2-3|.
CASSLISPPVGSDTQYF
TGTGCCAGCAGCCTCATATCCCCTCCCGTCGGCTCAGATACGCAGTATTTT
>.|TRBV5-5|TRBJ2-7|.
CASSWTPSYEQYF
TGTGCCAGCAGCTGGACTCCATCCTACGAGCAGTACTTC
>TRBD2|TRBV27|TRBJ2-7|.
CASSSQGSGRGYEQYF
TGTGCCAGCAGTTCCCAGGGTAGCGGGAGGGGTTACGAGCAGTACTTC
>TRBD1|TRBV6-5|TRBJ1-6|.
CASSYRDSNNSPLHF
TGTGCCAGCAGTTACCGGGACAGCAATAATTCACCCCTCCACTTT
>TRBD1|TRBV30|TRBJ1-3|once
CAWTSARTGEGNTIYF
TGTGCCTGGACCAGCGCCCGGACAGGCGAGGGAAACACCATATATTTT
>TRBD2|TRBV7-2|TRBJ2-1|.
CASSLGLVWHEQFF
TGTGCCAGCAGCTTGGGACTAGTGTGGCATGAGCAGTTCTTC
>TRBD1|TRBV28|TRBJ2-1|.
CASSIDRGVYNEQFF
TGTGCCAGCAGTATAGACAGGGGGGTCTACAATGAGCAGTTCTTC
>TRBD2|TRBV7-9|TRBJ2-5|.
CASSFREGSKETQYF
TGTGCCAGCAGCTTTCGGGAGGGTTCAAAGGAGACCCAGTACTTC
>TRBD2|TRBV9|TRBJ2-3|.
CASSVESSGRTRDTQYF
TGTGCCAGCAGCGTAGAGTCAAGCGGGAGGACTCGAGATACGCAGTATTTT
>.|TRBV9|TRBJ1-1|.
CASSVGTATEAFF
TGTGCCAGCAGCGTAGGGACAGCGACTGAAGCTTTCTTT
>.|TRBV28|TRBJ2-6|.
CASSFPLSGANVLTF
TGTGCCAGCAGTTTCCCTCTCTCTGGGGCCAACGTCCTGACTTTC
>.|TRBV27|TRBJ2-4|once
CASSPSRAKNIQYF
TGTGCCAGCAGTCCTAGCAGGGCCAAAAACATTCAGTACTTC
>TRBD2|TRBV7-6|TRBJ2-1|.
CASSLEGGRSYNEQFF
TGTGCCAGCAGCTTAGAGGGCGGGAGGTCGTACAATGAGCAGTTCTTC
>TRBD1|TRBV6-1|TRBJ2-7|.
CASRDRGRWEQYF
TGTGCCAGCAGGGACAGGGGTAGGTGGGAGCAGTACTTC
>TRBD2|TRBV27|TRBJ2-3|.
CASSLFPRTSGSFVSDTQYF
TGTGCCAGCAGTTTATTTCCCCGGACTAGCGGGAGTTTTGTTTCGGATACGCAGTATTTT
>.|TRBV4-1|TRBJ1-5|once
CASSQDLGKSFNQPQHF
TGCGCCAGCAGCCAAGATTTAGGGAAGAGCTTCAATCAGCCCCAGCATTTT
>TRBD2|TRBV18|TRBJ2-7|once
CASSPPGLAGVQYEQYF
TGTGCCAGCTCACCACCGGGACTAGCGGGAGTTCAGTACGAGCAGTACTTC
>.|TRBV7-9|TRBJ2-7|.
CASSLGHFEQYF
TGTGCCAGCAGCTTAGGACACTTCGAGCAGTACTTC
>.|TRBV28|TRBJ2-3|.
CASSTGEEEVDTQYF
TGTGCCAGCAGTACAGGGGAGGAGGAGGTAGATACGCAGTATTTT